One sample yielded the 21 T cell receptor beta chains listed below, sequenced in a study of cytomegalovirus exposure and HLA in healthy donors. Some clones are missing from TCRdb's copy, which holds only in-frame ones; the method was immunoSEQ multiplex PCR. This table holds 70,000 to 75,000 clones, 94% found once. Sequencing was done on a sample of PBMCs. These receptors were obtained from a young woman in good health and CMV-seropositive.

This clone has a single count. J is TRBJ1-5 and V is TRBV11-2; TRBD1 matches at 7 bases. The germline V gene encodes CDR1 SGHAT and CDR2 FQNNGV. CDR3 length: 14 residues. V gave up 3 bases and J gave up 4 bases; unmatched junction bases: 3. The DNA for the CDR3 is TGTGCCAGCAGCTTGGGGACAGCAAATCAGCCCCAGCATTTT. As protein: CASSLGTANQPQHF.

The V gene is TRBV7-9, the J gene TRBJ2-3; 7 nucleotides line up with TRBD1. V lost 7 bases and J lost 2; bases outside the gene matches: 6. The CDR3 covers 14 residues. Germline V gene lookup returns CDR1 SEHNR and CDR2 FQNEAQ (reference sequence). The CDR3 DNA follows: TGTGCCAGCATCGCGGACAGGTCCACAGATACGCAGTATTTT. It translates to CASIADRSTDTQYF.

This clone has just one count. The rearrangement joins TRBV7-6 to TRBJ2-7; D may be TRBD1 (6 bases). Trimming left V 4 bases short and J 3 bases short, with 7 bases between. The CDR3 spans 12 residues. Germline loops: CDR1 SGHVS, CDR2 FNYEAQ. For the CDR3, the DNA is TGTGCCAGCAGCTCCAGGGGCTACGAGCAGTACTTC. The encoded protein is CASSSRGYEQYF.

The chain combines TRBV20-1 with TRBJ2-3; maybe TRBD1 (6 bases). The germline V gene encodes CDR1 DFQATT and CDR2 SNEGSKA (reference sequence). V was clipped by 3 bases and J by 5 bases, with 6 bases between them. The CDR3 length is 11 residues. CDR3 bases: TGCAGTGCTAGGACAGGAGATACGCAGTATTTT. Its translation is CSARTGDTQYF.

The CDR3 region has the DNA TGTGCCTGGAGTGTACTGCTGGAGGGCGAGCAGTACTTC. Its protein product is CAWSVLLEGEQYF. V is TRBV30 and J is TRBJ2-7; the D gene is possibly TRBD2 (6 bases). The germline V and J ends were trimmed by 0 bases and 6 bases, with 12 bases remaining between them. In germline, CDR1 is GTSNPN, CDR2 SVGIG (reference sequence). This CDR3 has 13 amino acids.

The J gene is TRBJ2-3, the V gene TRBV6-1; 7 bases are shared with TRBD1. The CDR3 is made up of 14 amino acids. In germline, CDR1 is MNHNS, CDR2 SASEGT. The junction had 8 bases not matched to a gene; V was cut back by 7 bases and J by 4 bases. The CDR3 here is CASKIRQGADTQYF. The CDR3, as DNA: TGTGCCAGCAAGATCCGGCAGGGGGCAGATACGCAGTATTTT.

The rearrangement joins TRBV19 to TRBJ1-6; 9 nucleotides line up with TRBD1. Germline trimming cut 4 bases from V and 5 bases from J; bases unmatched to any gene: 6. The CDR3 runs 16 residues. Germline V gene lookup returns CDR1 LNHDA and CDR2 SQIVND (reference sequence). Here the CDR3 DNA reads TGTGCCAGTAGTAGGGACAGGGAGGGTCATAATTCACCCCTCCACTTT. Translation gives CASSRDREGHNSPLHF.

The rearrangement uses TRBV19 and TRBJ1-1; 7 positions match TRBD1. The length of the CDR3 is 14 residues. Losses at the gene ends were 5 bases for V and 1 base for J; bases not matched to a gene: 4. Germline CDR1 and CDR2: LNHDA and SQIVND (reference sequence). This chain's CDR3 is CASSEAGGNTEAFF. CDR3 coding DNA: TGTGCCAGTAGTGAAGCAGGGGGGAACACTGAAGCTTTCTTT. The variable domain in full, with the rest retrieved from reference TRBV19 and TRBJ1-1, is DGGITQSPKYLFRKEGQNVTLSCEQNLNHDAMYWYRQDPGQGLRLIYYSQIVNDFQKGDIAEGYSVSREKKESFPLTVTSAQKNPTAFYLCASSEAGGNTEAFFGQGTRLTVV.

This clone was seen just once. The V gene is TRBV2, the J gene TRBJ1-5; possible D gene TRBD1, 5 bases. With 6 bases removed from V and 4 bases from J, the gap between germline ends came to 10 bases. The CDR3 consists of 13 residues. Germline CDR1 reads SNHLY; CDR2 reads FYNNEI. The CDR3 nucleotides read TGTGCCAGCAGATCGGGGGAAAATCAGCCCCAGCATTTT. It translates to CASRSGENQPQHF.

The J gene is TRBJ2-7, the V gene TRBV4-2; D is possibly TRBD2 (6 bases). CDR3 length: 13 amino acids. With 0 bases removed from V and 7 bases from J, the gap between germline ends came to 10 bases. Per germline, CDR1 LGHNA and CDR2 YNFKEQ. As DNA, the CDR3 is TGTGCCAGCAGCCAAGACCTAGCGCGGGAGCAGTACTTC. Translated: CASSQDLAREQYF.

The chain is built from TRBV6-1 and TRBJ2-5, with 9 bases identical to TRBD1. The end of the DNA is better explained by TRBJ2-7, so the J call may be wrong. CDR1 and CDR2 from the germline V gene are MNHNS and SASEGT. This CDR3 is built from 13 residues. This CDR3 reads CAGGTGSGYEQYF. The CDR3 nucleotides read TGTGCCGGCGGGACAGGGTCTGGGTACGAGCAGTACTTC.

The rearrangement joins TRBV10-3 to TRBJ2-1, with 7 bases lining up with TRBD1. Trimming removed 6 bases from V and 9 bases from J; junction bases left unmatched: 8. The CDR3 spans 13 residues. Germline V lookup: CDR1 ENHRY, CDR2 SYGVKD. The CDR3 DNA reads as TGTGCCATCAGGTCGACAGGGTTGGTTGAGCAGTTCTTC. Protein sequence: CAIRSTGLVEQFF.

V usage is TRBV21-1 and J usage is TRBJ1-5; the table's D call, TRBD1, was not checked against the DNA. TRBV21-1 is noted as a pseudogene. This CDR3 comprises 13 residues. The CDR3 bases are TGTGCCAGCAACGACAGGGGGCGACAGCCCCAGCATTTT. Protein: CASNDRGRQPQHF.

The chain is built from TRBV6-1 and TRBJ1-1; the match to TRBD1 covers 8 bases. The CDR3 is 16 amino acids. V shed 2 bases, J shed 1 base, and the junction held 6 bases outside the gene matches. Germline V gene lookup returns CDR1 MNHNS and CDR2 SASEGT. The CDR3: CASSEREGTGNTEAFF. The CDR3 region has the DNA TGTGCCAGCAGTGAAAGGGAAGGGACAGGGAACACTGAAGCTTTCTTT.

The CDR3 DNA reads TGTGCCAGCAGTCTAGCAAGTGCACAAGAGACCCAGTACTTC. Encoded protein: CASSLASAQETQYF. The V call is TRBV27, the J call TRBJ2-5, with a possible D match to TRBD2 (5 bases). This CDR3 has 14 amino acids. From germline, CDR1 is MNHEY and CDR2 SMNVEV (reference sequence). V lost 5 bases to trimming and J lost 2 bases, with 12 bases between them.

The rearrangement links TRBV27 to TRBJ1-5; unclear D gene. Trimming took off 8 bases at V and 3 bases at J, with 11 bases between the two ends. Looked up from germline, CDR1 is MNHEY and CDR2 is SMNVEV (reference sequence). This CDR3 has 13 residues. DNA of the CDR3: TGTGCCAGCGGCCGGGGTCTCAATCAGCCCCAGCATTTT. It specifies CASGRGLNQPQHF.

The chain joins TRBV11-2 to TRBJ2-3; 9 nucleotides match TRBD2. Germline assignment: CDR1 SGHAT and CDR2 FQNNGV. Unmatched junction bases numbered 2, after V lost 4 bases and J lost 0 bases. The CDR3 runs 15 residues. The CDR3 DNA follows: TGTGCCAGCAGCTGGCGGGGGGGGAGCACAGATACGCAGTATTTT. This codes for CASSWRGGSTDTQYF.

This clone has only one observation. The chain uses TRBV27 and TRBJ1-1; D gene ambiguous. The CDR3 is made up of 12 amino acids. The germline gives CDR1 MNHEY, CDR2 SMNVEV (reference sequence). Between the trimmed V and J ends, which lost 11 bases and 5 bases, there was a span of 15 bases. CDR3 region: CASRGFGTEAFF. CDR3 in DNA: TGTGCCTCCCGGGGATTTGGAACTGAAGCTTTCTTT.

The rearrangement joins TRBV2 to TRBJ2-3, with 9 bases identical to TRBD2. CDR3 length equals 15 residues. Trimming at V came to 3 bases and at J to 5 bases, leaving 6 bases not matched to a gene. Germline V gives CDR1 SNHLY, CDR2 FYNNEI. The CDR3 DNA follows: TGTGCCAGCAGTGAGCCGCGGGGGGGAGGAGATACGCAGTATTTT. The encoded protein is CASSEPRGGGDTQYF.

The chain combines TRBV25-1 with TRBJ2-3, with 11 positions matching TRBD2. V lost 6 bases and J lost 6; bases outside the gene matches: 14. Germline V CDR1 and CDR2: MGHDK, SYGVNS. This CDR3 has 17 amino acids. CDR3 coding DNA: TGTGCCAGCAGCCTTTCTAGCGGGAGGCTTCAGGAGGATACGCAGTATTTT. Translated, it gives CASSLSSGRLQEDTQYF.

The V call is TRBV6-1, the J call TRBJ1-5; a weak D match, TRBD1 (6 bases). Per germline, CDR1 MNHNS and CDR2 SASEGT. Trimming stripped 6 bases from V and 4 bases from J, with 16 bases between. CDR3 length equals 15 residues. This CDR3 reads CASRLTGLGNQPQHF. CDR3 DNA sequence: TGTGCCAGCAGACTAACAGGGTTGGGAAATCAGCCCCAGCATTTT.